This is a list of T cell receptor beta chains from one sample in a study of CD8+ T cells in alopecia areata. Using immunoSEQ multiplex PCR, the repertoire was profiled, and TCRdb retains in-frame clones only, with some absent. The sample lists approximately 140,000 clones; 70% to 90% were seen once. The sample in question was CD8+ T cells sorted from blood, obtained at week 4, from a patient treated with tofacitinib. The receptors originated from a human donor with alopecia areata. Each CDR3 is given with its conserved first and last residue. Each record gives: V gene, J gene, D gene, CDR3 protein, CDR3 DNA. A D gene is named only where the DNA matches it firmly.

V: TRBV5-6
J: TRBJ1-1
D: TRBD1
CDR3: CASSWTGPNTEAFF
DNA: TGTGCCAGCAGCTGGACAGGACCGAACACTGAAGCTTTCTTT

V: TRBV4-1
J: TRBJ1-1
D: -
CDR3: CASSPLEINTEAFF
DNA: TGCGCCAGCAGCCCCTTAGAAATCAACACTGAAGCTTTCTTT

V: TRBV7-7
J: TRBJ2-2
D: -
CDR3: CASSPHAKGVITGELFF
DNA: TGTGCTAGCAGCCCGCACGCTAAAGGGGTGATCACCGGGGAGCTGTTTTTT

V: TRBV30
J: TRBJ2-1
D: -
CDR3: CAWSVPNEQFF
DNA: TGTGCCTGGAGTGTACCCAATGAGCAGTTCTTC

V: TRBV10-2
J: TRBJ2-3
D: -
CDR3: CASSESGEGTDTQYF
DNA: TGCGCCAGCAGTGAGTCTGGGGAGGGCACAGATACGCAGTATTTT

V: TRBV5-1
J: TRBJ1-1
D: -
CDR3: CASSFPQGGHPEAFF
DNA: TGCGCCAGCAGCTTCCCACAGGGAGGCCACCCTGAAGCTTTCTTT

V: TRBV27
J: TRBJ2-7
D: -
CDR3: CASSLSATSFYEQYF
DNA: TGTGCCAGCAGTTTATCGGCGACCAGTTTTTACGAGCAGTACTTC

V: TRBV30
J: TRBJ2-7
D: TRBD2
CDR3: CAWTMGAGGYYEQYF
DNA: TGTGCCTGGACCATGGGGGCGGGAGGGTACTACGAGCAGTACTTC

V: TRBV7-9
J: TRBJ2-1
D: -
CDR3: CASSPLTSNNEQFF
DNA: TGTGCCAGCAGCCCTCTAACTAGCAACAATGAGCAGTTCTTC

V: TRBV4-1
J: TRBJ2-2
D: -
CDR3: CASSQGGEATGELFF
DNA: TGCGCCAGCAGCCAAGGTGGGGAAGCCACCGGGGAGCTGTTTTTT